Reported below is one T cell receptor (beta chain). Its antigen remains unknown. This sample was included in a study of shared clonotypes between healthy human individuals. Study results and caveats: Only blood was sampled, and tissue TCR repertoires likely differ from blood ones.

Samples underwent the assay at deep level. This table comes from immunoSEQ multiplex PCR, and its TCRdb copy is limited to in-frame clones, with some not included. The sample includes more than 450,000 clones, roughly 78% of them seen just once. Trimming shortened V by 4 bases and J by 1 base, and 13 bases separated the two germline ends. The germline gives CDR1 SGHRS, CDR2 YFSETQ. The CDR3 is 15 residues long. This TCR was sampled from a woman aged 35 to 49 in good health. Some clones in this sample may be carry-over from other donors' samples. Material for sequencing was PBMCs. The chain combines TRBV5-1 with TRBJ2-3; D may be TRBD2 (6 bases). This chain's CDR3 is CASSRTSLGTDTQYF. The CDR3 DNA follows: TGCGCCAGCAGCCGAACTAGCCTGGGCACAGATACGCAGTATTTT. Full variable domain (rest looked up from reference TRBV5-1 and TRBJ2-3): KAGVTQTPRYLIKTRGQQVTLSCSPISGHRSVSWYQQTPGQGLQFLFEYFSETQRNKGNFPGRFSGRQFSNSRSEMNVSTLELGDSALYLCASSRTSLGTDTQYFGPGTRLTVL.